A single sample gave rise to the 11 T cell receptor beta chains below, sequenced in a study of early T cells in non-severe SARS-CoV-2 infection (dated by TCRdb to the early 2020s). Libraries came from 5' RACE. Reads for this sample came from a NextSeq 500. The public reads were reprocessed in TCRdb via fastp at Q25 and MiXCR, keeping in-frame beta chains. All rows with the same CDR3 protein become a single entry with the most common DNA and genes. For this sample there are 65,000 to 95,000 distinct CDR3 sequences; 9.5% to 15% appear just once. The ten largest clones add up to 15% to 19% of the sample. This material consisted of whole blood, taken at baseline. The receptor set was obtained from an adult who was a healthcare worker with PCR-confirmed SARS-CoV-2 infection or an uninfected control (not recorded which). The donor label of this sample is uncertain.

This clonotype was counted between two and nine times. The rearrangement uses TRBV7-9 and TRBJ2-3; 9 bases match TRBD1. Germline lookup yields CDR1 SEHNR and CDR2 FQNEAQ (reference sequence). J gave up 4 bases and V 4 bases, and 9 bases lay outside the gene matches. This CDR3 has 16 residues. The CDR3 here is CASSSLDRGLADTQYF. The CDR3 bases are TGTGCCAGCAGCTCCTTGGACAGGGGCCTGGCAGATACGCAGTATTTT. Based on the CDR3 plus reference TRBV7-9 and TRBJ2-3, the full variable domain is DTGVSQNPRHKITKRGQNVTFRCDPISEHNRLYWYRQTLGQGPEFLTYFQNEAQLEKSRLLSDRFSAERPKGSFSTLEIQRTEQGDSAMYLCASSSLDRGLADTQYFGPGTRLTVL.

V usage is TRBV12-3 or TRBV12-4 and J usage is TRBJ1-1; a weak D match, TRBD1 (6 bases). CDR3 length: 15 amino acids. Trimming took 0 bases from V and 5 from J, leaving 13 bases between them. For the CDR3, the DNA is TGTGCCAGCAGTTTAGCGGGCGGGGGCGGAACTGAAGCTTTCTTT. This translates into CASSLAGGGGTEAFF.

This clonotype was detected only a few times. J is TRBJ1-1 and V is TRBV5-5; D perhaps matches TRBD1 (5 bases). Trimming pared 0 bases from V and 0 bases from J, leaving 6 bases between. Looked up from germline, CDR1 is SGHKS and CDR2 is YYEKEE (reference sequence). The CDR3 runs to 14 residues. Written as DNA, the CDR3 is TGTGCCAGCAGCTTGGTAGGGGTGAACACTGAAGCTTTCTTT. It codes for CASSLVGVNTEAFF.

The chain employs TRBV27 and TRBJ1-1; 8 nucleotides agree with TRBD1. V lost 6 bases, J lost 5 bases, and 11 bases stayed unmatched. This CDR3 is built from 15 residues. The germline V gene encodes CDR1 MNHEY and CDR2 SMNVEV (reference sequence). DNA of the CDR3: TGTGCCAGCAGCCGCGACTCAGGGGGCGGAACTGAAGCTTTCTTT. Its protein is CASSRDSGGGTEAFF.

This clonotype was observed at least ten times. This rearrangement joins TRBV14 to TRBJ2-3; 7 bases align to TRBD2. The CDR3 runs 18 residues. Per germline, CDR1 SGHDN and CDR2 FVKESK. The junction had 11 bases not matched to a gene; V was cut back by 0 bases and J by 2 bases. The CDR3 is CASSQDNSPAGDTDTQYF. As DNA, the CDR3 is TGTGCCAGCAGCCAAGATAATTCCCCCGCGGGAGACACAGATACGCAGTATTTT.

In its sample, this clonotype was seen a few times. The chain uses TRBV20-1 and TRBJ2-3; 9 bases fit TRBD2. The CDR3 totals 14 residues. V was pared by 6 bases and J by 3 bases, with 7 bases of the junction left unmatched. Germline CDR1 is DFQATT and CDR2 is SNEGSKA (reference sequence). The CDR3 spells CSAFSGGPTDTQYF. Written as DNA, the CDR3 is TGCAGTGCCTTCAGCGGGGGGCCTACAGATACGCAGTATTTT.

The gene calls are TRBV20-1 and TRBJ2-5; D might be TRBD1 (6 bases). CDR1 is DFQATT and CDR2 is SNEGSKA in the germline V gene (reference sequence). V was trimmed by 3 bases and J by 4 bases, leaving 15 bases between them. This CDR3 contains 14 residues. CDR3 residues: CSARGTPIGETQYF. For the CDR3, the DNA is TGCAGTGCTAGGGGGACACCCATCGGAGAGACCCAGTACTTC.

This clonotype was recorded once. This chain links TRBV12-3 or TRBV12-4 with TRBJ1-1; D unclear. The CDR3 runs to 13 residues. Trimming took 6 bases from V and 1 from J, leaving 9 bases between them. The CDR3 is CASRDLGNTEAFF. The CDR3 region has the DNA TGTGCCAGCAGAGACCTGGGGAACACTGAAGCTTTCTTT.

The chain carries TRBV11-1 and TRBJ2-1; the match to TRBD2 covers 11 bases. Germline assignment: CDR1 SGHAT and CDR2 FQDESV (reference sequence). CDR3 size: 14 residues. V trimming: 6 bases; J trimming: 8 bases; junction bases outside the gene matches: 6. The CDR3 sequence is CASSSGRGLDEQFF. CDR3 bases: TGTGCCAGCAGTAGCGGGAGGGGCCTTGATGAGCAGTTCTTC.

The chain carries TRBV3-1 and TRBJ1-2; D is ambiguous. The CDR3 has 13 amino acids. Germline CDR1 reads LGHDT; CDR2 reads YNNKEL (reference sequence). Trimming cost V 1 base and J 4 bases, with 7 bases left between them. Here the CDR3 DNA reads TGTGCCAGCAGCCAAGCAGGCTTCTATGGCTACACCTTC. This translates into CASSQAGFYGYTF.

The chain combines TRBV30 with TRBJ1-5; TRBD1 matches 10 bases. The length of the CDR3 is 14 residues. V trimming: 1 base; J trimming: 6 bases; junction bases outside the gene matches: 3. CDR1 and CDR2 (germline): GTSNPN, SVGIG (reference sequence). The CDR3 DNA reads as TGTGCCTGGAGTGGAGGGACAGGGGTTCAGCCCCAGCATTTT. It translates to CAWSGGTGVQPQHF.